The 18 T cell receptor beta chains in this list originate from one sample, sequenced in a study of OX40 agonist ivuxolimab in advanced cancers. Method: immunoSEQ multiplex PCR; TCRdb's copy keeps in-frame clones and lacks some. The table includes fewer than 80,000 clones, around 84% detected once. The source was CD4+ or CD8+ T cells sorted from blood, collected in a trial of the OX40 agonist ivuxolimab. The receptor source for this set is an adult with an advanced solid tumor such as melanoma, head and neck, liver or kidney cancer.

CDR3 in DNA: TGTGCCAGCAGCACGAGTCAGGGGAACACTGAAGCTTTCTTT. Protein product: CASSTSQGNTEAFF. The rearrangement links TRBV7-2 to TRBJ1-1; D is possibly TRBD1 (5 bases). V dropped 5 bases and J dropped 1 base, with 11 bases sitting between them. The germline gives CDR1 SGHTA, CDR2 FQGNSA. This CDR3 has 14 amino acids.

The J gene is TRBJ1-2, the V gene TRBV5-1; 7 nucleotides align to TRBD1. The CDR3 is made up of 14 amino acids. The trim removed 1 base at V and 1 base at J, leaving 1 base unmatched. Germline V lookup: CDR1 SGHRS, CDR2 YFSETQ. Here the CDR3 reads CASSLRQGNYGYTF. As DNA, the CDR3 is TGCGCCAGCAGCTTGCGACAGGGTAACTATGGCTACACCTTC.

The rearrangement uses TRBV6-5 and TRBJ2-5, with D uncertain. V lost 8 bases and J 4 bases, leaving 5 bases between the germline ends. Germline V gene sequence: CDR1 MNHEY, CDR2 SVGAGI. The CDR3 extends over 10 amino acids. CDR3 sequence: CASGLETQYF. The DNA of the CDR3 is TGTGCCAGCGGTTTAGAGACCCAGTACTTC.

CDR3 sequence: CASSLVQGSNQPQHF. CDR3 bases: TGTGCCAGCAGCTTAGTACAGGGATCCAATCAGCCCCAGCATTTT. The chain links TRBV7-2 to TRBJ1-5; possibly TRBD1 for D (6 bases). V shed 1 base and J shed 3 bases, with 10 bases lying between them. The CDR3 has 15 residues. Germline lookup yields CDR1 SGHTA and CDR2 FQGNSA.

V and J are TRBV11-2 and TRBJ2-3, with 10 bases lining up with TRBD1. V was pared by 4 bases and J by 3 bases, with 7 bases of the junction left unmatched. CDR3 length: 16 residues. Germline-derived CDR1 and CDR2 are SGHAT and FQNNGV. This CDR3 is CASSSWDRGITDTQYF. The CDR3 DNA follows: TGTGCCAGCAGCTCGTGGGACAGGGGAATTACAGATACGCAGTATTTT. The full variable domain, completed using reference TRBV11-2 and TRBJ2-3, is EAGVAQSPRYKIIEKRQSVAFWCNPISGHATLYWYQQILGQGPKLLIQFQNNGVVDDSQLPKDRFSAERLKGVDSTLKIQPAKLEDSAVYLCASSSWDRGITDTQYFGPGTRLTVL.

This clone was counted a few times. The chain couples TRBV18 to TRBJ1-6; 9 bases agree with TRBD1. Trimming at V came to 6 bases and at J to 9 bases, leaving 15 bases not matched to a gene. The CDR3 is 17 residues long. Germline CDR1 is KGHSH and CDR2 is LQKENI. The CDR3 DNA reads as TGTGCCAGCTCCCCGGGACAGGGAACGGTGTCGCGTTCACCCCTCCACTTT. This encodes CASSPGQGTVSRSPLHF. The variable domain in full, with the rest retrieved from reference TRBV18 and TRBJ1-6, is NAGVMQNPRHLVRRRGQEARLRCSPMKGHSHVYWYRQLPEEGLKFMVYLQKENIIDESGMPKERFSAEFPKEGPSILRIQQVVRGDSAAYFCASSPGQGTVSRSPLHFGNGTRLTVT.

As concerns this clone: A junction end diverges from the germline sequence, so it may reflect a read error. For the CDR3, the DNA is TGTGCCACTTTTCCCGGGGTGGGAGTAGAGTCCCAGTACTTC. It encodes CATFPGVGVESQYF. The chain links TRBV10-3 to TRBJ2-5; tentatively, D is TRBD2 (5 bases). Germline lookup yields CDR1 ENHRY and CDR2 SYGVKD. The CDR3 is 14 amino acids.

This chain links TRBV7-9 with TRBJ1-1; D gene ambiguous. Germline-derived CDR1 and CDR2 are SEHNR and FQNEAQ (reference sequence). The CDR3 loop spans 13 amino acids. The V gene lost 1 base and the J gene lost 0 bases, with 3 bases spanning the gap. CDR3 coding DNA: TGTGCCAGCAGCTTAGTAGTGAACACTGAAGCTTTCTTT. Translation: CASSLVVNTEAFF.

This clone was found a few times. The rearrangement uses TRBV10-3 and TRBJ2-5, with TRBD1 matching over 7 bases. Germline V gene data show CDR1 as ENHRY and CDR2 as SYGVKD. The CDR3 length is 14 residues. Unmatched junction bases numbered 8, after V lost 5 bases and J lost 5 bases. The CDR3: CAISRTGTVETQYF. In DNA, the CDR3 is TGTGCCATCAGTCGTACCGGGACAGTGGAGACCCAGTACTTC.

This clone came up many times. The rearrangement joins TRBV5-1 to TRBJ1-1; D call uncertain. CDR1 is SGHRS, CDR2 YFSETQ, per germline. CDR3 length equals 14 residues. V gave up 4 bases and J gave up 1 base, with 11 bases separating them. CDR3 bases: TGCGCCAGCAGCAATACTGCAGGGAACACTGAAGCTTTCTTT. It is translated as CASSNTAGNTEAFF.

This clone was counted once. CDR3 DNA sequence: TGTGCCAGTAGAACGGACAGGTTCTTCGCCAACTATGGCTACACCTTC. Its translation is CASRTDRFFANYGYTF. This chain connects TRBV19 to TRBJ1-2; TRBD1 matches at 7 bases. V was clipped by 6 bases and J by 2 bases; unmatched bases: 12. The length of the CDR3 is 16 residues. Germline V gene sequence: CDR1 LNHDA, CDR2 SQIVND (reference sequence).

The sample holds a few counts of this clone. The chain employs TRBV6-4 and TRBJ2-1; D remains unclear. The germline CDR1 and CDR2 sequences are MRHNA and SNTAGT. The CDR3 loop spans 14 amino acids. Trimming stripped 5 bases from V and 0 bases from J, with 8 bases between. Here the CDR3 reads CASSRSLSYNEQFF. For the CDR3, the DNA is TGTGCCAGCAGTCGATCCCTCTCCTACAATGAGCAGTTCTTC.

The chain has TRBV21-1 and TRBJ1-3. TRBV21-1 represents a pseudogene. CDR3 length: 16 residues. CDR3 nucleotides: TGTGCCAGCAGCTCACTAAGAGGGTTCTCTGGAAACACCATATATTTT. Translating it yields CASSSLRGFSGNTIYF.

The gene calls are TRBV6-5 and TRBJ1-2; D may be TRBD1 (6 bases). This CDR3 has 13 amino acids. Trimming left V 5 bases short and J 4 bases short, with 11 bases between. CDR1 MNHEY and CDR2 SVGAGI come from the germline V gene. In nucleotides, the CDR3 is TGTGCCAGCAGTAGCCAGGGGTTCTATGGCTACACCTTC. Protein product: CASSSQGFYGYTF.

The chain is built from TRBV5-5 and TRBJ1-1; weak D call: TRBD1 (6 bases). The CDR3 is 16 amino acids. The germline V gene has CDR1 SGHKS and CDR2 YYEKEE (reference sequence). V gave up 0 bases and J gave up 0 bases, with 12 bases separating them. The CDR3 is CASSLGLGGMNTEAFF. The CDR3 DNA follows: TGTGCCAGCAGCTTGGGCCTCGGGGGCATGAACACTGAAGCTTTCTTT.

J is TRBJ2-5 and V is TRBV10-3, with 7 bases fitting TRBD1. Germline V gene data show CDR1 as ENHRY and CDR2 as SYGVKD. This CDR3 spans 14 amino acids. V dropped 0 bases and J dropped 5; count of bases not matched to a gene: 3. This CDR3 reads CAISESDRRETQYF. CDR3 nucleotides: TGTGCCATCAGTGAGTCGGACAGGCGGGAGACCCAGTACTTC.

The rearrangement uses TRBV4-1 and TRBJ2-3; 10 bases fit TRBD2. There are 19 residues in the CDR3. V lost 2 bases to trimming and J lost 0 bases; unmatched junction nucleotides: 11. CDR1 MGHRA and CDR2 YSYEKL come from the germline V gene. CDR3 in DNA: TGCGCCAGCAGCCAACTCCTAGCGGGGGCTTTCACTAGCACAGATACGCAGTATTTT. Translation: CASSQLLAGAFTSTDTQYF.

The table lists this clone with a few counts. The CDR3 coding sequence is TGTGCCAGCAGCGTAGAGGTAGGTCCGTGGTACGAGCAGTACTTC. It specifies CASSVEVGPWYEQYF. The chain combines TRBV9 with TRBJ2-7; D unclear. Germline assignment: CDR1 SGDLS and CDR2 YYNGEE. The CDR3 has 15 amino acids. V lost 0 bases to trimming and J lost 4 bases, with 14 bases between them.